The source of this TCR beta chain is a study of OX40 agonist ivuxolimab in advanced cancers. Study in general: The study treated patients with ivuxolimab, an agonistic anti-OX40 (CD134) antibody. The eligibility criteria allowed prior anti-PD-1, anti-PD-L1 or anti-CTLA-4 therapy, and 30% to 45% had some. Study observations and caveats: The study found that CD8+ T cells averaged more expanded clones than CD4+.

Worth noting for this clone: Antigen specificity is unknown.

V was shortened by 2 bases and J by 5 bases, with 5 bases between the two germline ends. The CDR3 length is 11 residues. From germline, CDR1 is SGHDT and CDR2 YYEEEE. Repertoires were generated with immunoSEQ multiplex PCR, while TCRdb's copy carries only in-frame clones and drops some. The sample has about 86,000 clones; less than 95% are singletons. Material: CD4+ or CD8+ T cells sorted from blood, obtained in a trial of the OX40 agonist ivuxolimab. This clonotype originated in an adult with an advanced solid tumor such as melanoma, head and neck, liver or kidney cancer. The gene calls are TRBV5-6 and TRBJ2-7; no reliable D call. CDR3 coding DNA: TGTGCCAGCAGCTTCGCCCACGAGCAGTACTTC. The encoded protein is CASSFAHEQYF.